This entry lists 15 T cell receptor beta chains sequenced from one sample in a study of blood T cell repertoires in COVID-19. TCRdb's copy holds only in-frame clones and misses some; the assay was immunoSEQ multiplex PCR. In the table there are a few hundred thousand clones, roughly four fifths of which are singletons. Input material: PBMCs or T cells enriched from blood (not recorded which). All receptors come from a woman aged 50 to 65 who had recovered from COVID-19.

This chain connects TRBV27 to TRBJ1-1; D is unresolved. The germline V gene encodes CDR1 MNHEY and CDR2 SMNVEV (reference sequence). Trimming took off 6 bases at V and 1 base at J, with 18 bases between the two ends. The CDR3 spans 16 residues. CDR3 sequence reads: CASSQIRHTKNTEAFF. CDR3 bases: TGTGCCAGCAGCCAAATCCGGCATACTAAGAACACTGAAGCTTTCTTT.

CDR3 residues: CASSTGQGLSNGYTF. The CDR3 bases are TGTGCCAGCTCAACCGGACAGGGGCTTTCCAATGGCTACACCTTC. This chain uses TRBV18 with TRBJ1-2; the match to TRBD1 covers 9 bases. This CDR3 spans 15 amino acids. V was clipped by 5 bases and J by 6 bases; unmatched bases: 10. Germline CDR1 is KGHSH and CDR2 is LQKENI.

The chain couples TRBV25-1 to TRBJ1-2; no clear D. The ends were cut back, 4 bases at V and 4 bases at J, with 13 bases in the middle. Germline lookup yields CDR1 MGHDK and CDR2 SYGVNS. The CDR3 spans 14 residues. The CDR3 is CASSGLGSPYGYTF. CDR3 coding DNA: TGTGCCAGCAGTGGCTTGGGCTCACCCTATGGCTACACCTTC.

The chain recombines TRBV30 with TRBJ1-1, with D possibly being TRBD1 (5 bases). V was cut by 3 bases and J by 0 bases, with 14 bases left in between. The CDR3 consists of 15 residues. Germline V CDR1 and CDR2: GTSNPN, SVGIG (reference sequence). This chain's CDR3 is CAWRGRAGMNTEAFF. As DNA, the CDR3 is TGTGCCTGGAGGGGTCGGGCAGGGATGAACACTGAAGCTTTCTTT. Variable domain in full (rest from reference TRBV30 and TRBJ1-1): SQTIHQWPATLVQPVGSPLSLECTVEGTSNPNLYWYRQAAGRGLQLLFYSVGIGQISSEVPQNLSASRPQDRQFILSSKKLLLSDSGFYLCAWRGRAGMNTEAFFGQGTRLTVV.

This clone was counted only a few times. The DNA for the CDR3 is TGTGCCAGCAGCGGACAGCTATATGGCTACACCTTC. It specifies CASSGQLYGYTF. This chain connects TRBV6-5 to TRBJ1-2; D may be TRBD1 (6 bases). Trimming took off 6 bases at V and 5 bases at J, with 10 bases between the two ends. Germline CDR1 is MNHEY and CDR2 is SVGAGI. The CDR3 has 12 amino acids.

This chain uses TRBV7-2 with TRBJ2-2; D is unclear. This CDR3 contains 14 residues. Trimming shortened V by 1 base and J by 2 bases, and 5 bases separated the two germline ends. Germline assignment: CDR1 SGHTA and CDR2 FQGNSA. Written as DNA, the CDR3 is TGTGCCAGCAGCTTAGACAGTAACACCGGGGAGCTGTTTTTT. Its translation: CASSLDSNTGELFF. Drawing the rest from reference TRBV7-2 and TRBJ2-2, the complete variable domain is GAGVSQSPSNKVTEKGKDVELRCDPISGHTALYWYRQSLGQGLEFLIYFQGNSAPDKSGLPSDRFSAERTGGSVSTLTIQRTQQEDSAVYLCASSLDSNTGELFFGEGSRLTVL.

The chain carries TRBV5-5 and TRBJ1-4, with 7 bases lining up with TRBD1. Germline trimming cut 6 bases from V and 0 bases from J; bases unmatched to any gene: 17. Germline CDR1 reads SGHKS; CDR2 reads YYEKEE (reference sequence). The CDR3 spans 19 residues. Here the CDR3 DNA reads TGTGCCAGCACCAGGCATAGGGACAGCTACAACCCAACTAATGAAAAACTGTTTTTT. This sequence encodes CASTRHRDSYNPTNEKLFF. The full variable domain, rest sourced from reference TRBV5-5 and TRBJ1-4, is DAGVTQSPTHLIKTRGQQVTLRCSPISGHKSVSWYQQVLGQGPQFIFQYYEKEERGRGNFPDRFSARQFPNYSSELNVNALLLGDSALYLCASTRHRDSYNPTNEKLFFGSGTQLSVL.

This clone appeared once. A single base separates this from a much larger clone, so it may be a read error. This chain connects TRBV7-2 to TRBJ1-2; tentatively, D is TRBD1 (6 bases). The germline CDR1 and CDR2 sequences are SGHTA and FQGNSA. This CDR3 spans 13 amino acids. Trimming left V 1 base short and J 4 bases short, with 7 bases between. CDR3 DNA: TGTGCCAGCAGCTTAGACAGGGTCTATGGCTACACCTTC. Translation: CASSLDRVYGYTF.

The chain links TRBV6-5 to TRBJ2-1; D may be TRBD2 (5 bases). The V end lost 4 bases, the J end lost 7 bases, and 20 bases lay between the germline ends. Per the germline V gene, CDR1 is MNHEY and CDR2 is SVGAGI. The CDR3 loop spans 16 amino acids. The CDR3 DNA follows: TGTGCCAGCAGTTTCCCCGAGGGCTATACGCAAAATGAGCAGTTCTTC. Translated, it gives CASSFPEGYTQNEQFF.

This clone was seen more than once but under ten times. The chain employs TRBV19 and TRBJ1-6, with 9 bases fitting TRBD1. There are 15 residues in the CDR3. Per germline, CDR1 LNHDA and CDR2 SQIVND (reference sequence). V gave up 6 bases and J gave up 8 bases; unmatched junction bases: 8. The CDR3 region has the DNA TGTGCCAGTAGGACCCGGGACAGGGAATATTCACCCCTCCACTTT. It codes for CASRTRDREYSPLHF.

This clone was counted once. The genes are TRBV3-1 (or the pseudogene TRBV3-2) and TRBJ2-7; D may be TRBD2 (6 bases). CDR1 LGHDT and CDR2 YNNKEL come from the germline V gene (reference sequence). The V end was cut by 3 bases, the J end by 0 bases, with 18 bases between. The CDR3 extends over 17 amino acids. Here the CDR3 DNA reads TGTGCCAGCAGCCACGCCCCTAGCGTCACGATCTCCTACGAGCAGTACTTC. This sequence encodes CASSHAPSVTISYEQYF.

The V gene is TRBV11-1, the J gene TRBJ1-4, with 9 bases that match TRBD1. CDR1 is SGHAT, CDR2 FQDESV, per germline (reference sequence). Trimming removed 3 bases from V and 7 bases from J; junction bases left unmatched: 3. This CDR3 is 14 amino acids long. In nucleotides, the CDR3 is TGTGCCAGCAGCTTGGACAGGGGCGGTGAAAAACTGTTTTTT. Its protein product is CASSLDRGGEKLFF.

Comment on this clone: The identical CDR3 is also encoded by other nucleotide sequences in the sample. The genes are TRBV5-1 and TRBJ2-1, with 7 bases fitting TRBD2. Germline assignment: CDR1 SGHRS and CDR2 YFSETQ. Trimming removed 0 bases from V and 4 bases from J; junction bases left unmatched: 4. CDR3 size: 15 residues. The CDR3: CASSLEAGLYNEQFF. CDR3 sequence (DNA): TGCGCCAGCAGCTTGGAAGCGGGGCTGTACAATGAGCAGTTCTTC.

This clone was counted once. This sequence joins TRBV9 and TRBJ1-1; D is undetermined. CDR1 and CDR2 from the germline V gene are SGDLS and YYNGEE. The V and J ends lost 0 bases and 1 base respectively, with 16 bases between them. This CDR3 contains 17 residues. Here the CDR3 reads CASSVGPQPTKNTEAFF. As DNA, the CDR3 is TGTGCCAGCAGCGTAGGCCCGCAGCCGACTAAGAACACTGAAGCTTTCTTT.

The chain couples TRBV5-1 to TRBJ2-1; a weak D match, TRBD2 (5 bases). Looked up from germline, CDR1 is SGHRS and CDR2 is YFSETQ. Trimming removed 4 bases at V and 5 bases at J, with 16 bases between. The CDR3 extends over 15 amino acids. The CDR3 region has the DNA TGCGCCAGCAGCGTACTAGAAGCTCAGAACAATGAGCAGTTCTTC. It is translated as CASSVLEAQNNEQFF.